This T cell receptor (beta chain) was identified during a study of PD-L1 blockade in urothelial cancer (dated by TCRdb to 2015 to 2018). Concerning the study at large: All patients started therapy in about 2014 and received atezolizumab 1,200 mg intravenously every 3 weeks. About 85% of the 29 patients were males with bladder-origin urothelial cancer, and about 65% of the roughly 30 reported a prior smoking history. Patients had an ECOG performance status of 0 or 1 and had received between 0 and 3 prior chemotherapy regimens. Blood samples were analyzed 3 weeks after the start of treatment (second dose) and 6 weeks after the start of treatment. A median of 141,255 T cells and approximately 83,000 unique TCRs was obtained from blood samples, and a median clonality of around 0.08 was observed. Somatic, immune and clinical correlates of response to PD-L1 blockade with atezolizumab in urothelial cancer were the focus of an exploratory multi-omic analysis. TCR sequencing covered pretreatment tumor samples and matched, serially collected peripheral blood taken before and after atezolizumab treatment. Durable clinical benefit was defined as progression-free survival longer than 6 months, and TCR features were also tested against progression-free and overall survival. In the same patients, pretreatment tumors underwent whole exome sequencing and RNA sequencing in addition to TCR sequencing. Durable clinical benefit was achieved by nine patients but not by the remaining 20. Pretreatment blood TCR-seq was available for 27 to 30 patients, at least one posttreatment blood collection was obtained for 25 or so patients, and tumor TCR-seq was available for 25 or so patients. General conclusions and limits of the study: At 3 weeks after the start of treatment, tumor-associated TCR clones in peripheral blood had expanded more in patients with durable benefit (n ≈ 20, p = 0.022). Because the sample size was small (n of about 29) and many exploratory analyses were performed, the results are intended to be hypothesis-generating. A pretreatment peripheral blood TCR clonality below the median was linked to improved progression-free and overall survival.

There are 14 amino acids in the CDR3, from cysteine to phenylalanine inclusive. The read is trimmed to its CDR3 DNA, 42 bases read in frame from base 1. The germline ends are 6 bases apart after V is trimmed by 0 bases and J by 0 bases. According to the germline V gene, CDR1 reads SGDLS and CDR2 reads YYNGEE. A single count supports this clone. The antigen it recognizes is unknown. No per-base quality is available; no much larger clone lies one base away. The cohort included 25 to 35 patients with locally advanced or metastatic urothelial carcinoma who were treated at Memorial Sloan Kettering on a trial protocol. Peripheral blood mononuclear cells were collected pretreatment and during treatment, with between 1 and 8 total time points obtained per patient. The Qiagen DNeasy Blood extraction kit was used to purify genomic DNA from total PBMCs and tumor samples. Collected pretreatment and during treatment, PBMCs were isolated and stored as previously described.

Synthetic TCR analog templates were spiked into each PCR so that absolute template abundance could be estimated from read counts. The immunoSEQ assay was used to amplify TCRbeta CDR3 regions from genomic DNA with bias-controlled V and J gene primers. Rearranged TCRbeta segments were sequenced at approximately 20X coverage. The paper's data handling went like this. Sequencing errors were corrected by clustering and CDR3s were annotated against IMGT to assign V, D and J genes. Downstream analyses used only productive TCRbeta rearrangements and left out out-of-frame or stop-codon sequences. Clonality was calculated as one minus the Shannon entropy normalized by the log of the number of unique productive sequences. Clones differing between time points or between blood and tumor were identified using Fisher's exact test with Benjamini-Hochberg correction, with an adjusted p below 0.01 applied as the threshold. The immuneACCESS repertoire file appears here via TCRdb, limited to in-frame rearrangements. These files lack a portion of the clones; in checked studies, under half of the deficit traces to unresolved V genes, and the cause of the others is not known. V and J calls and clone size are copied from that table; D and trimming were computed from the DNA. The sample contains some 76,000 clones, 85% to 90% of them found a single time. Approximately 3.2% of the sample is taken by the ten largest.

The sequencing here drew on PBMCs, taken around atezolizumab (anti-PD-L1) treatment. The origin of this receptor is a man aged 55 to 69 with urothelial cancer. Recombination connected TRBV9 to TRBJ1-1; the D gene is not confidently resolved. The encoded CDR3 is CASSVGRVNTEAFF. The nucleotides read TGTGCCAGCAGCGTAGGACGGGTGAACACTGAAGCTTTCTTT.